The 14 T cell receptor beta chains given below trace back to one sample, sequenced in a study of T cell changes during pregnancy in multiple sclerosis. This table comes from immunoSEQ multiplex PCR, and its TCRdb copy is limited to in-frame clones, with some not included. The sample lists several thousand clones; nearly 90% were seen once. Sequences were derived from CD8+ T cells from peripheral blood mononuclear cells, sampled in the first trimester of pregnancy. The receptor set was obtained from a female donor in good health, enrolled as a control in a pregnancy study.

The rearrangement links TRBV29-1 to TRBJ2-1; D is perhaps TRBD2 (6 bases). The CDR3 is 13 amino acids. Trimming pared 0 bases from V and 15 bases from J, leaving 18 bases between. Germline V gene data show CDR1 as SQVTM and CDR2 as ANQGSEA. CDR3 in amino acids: CSVEDGTQRPRFF. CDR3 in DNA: TGCAGCGTTGAAGATGGGACTCAACGTCCCCGGTTCTTC.

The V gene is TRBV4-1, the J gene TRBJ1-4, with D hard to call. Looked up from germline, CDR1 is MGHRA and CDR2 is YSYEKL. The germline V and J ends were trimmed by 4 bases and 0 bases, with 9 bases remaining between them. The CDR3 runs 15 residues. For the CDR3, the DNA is TGCGCCAGCAGCCCACAACGTCCAACTAATGAAAAACTGTTTTTT. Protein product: CASSPQRPTNEKLFF.

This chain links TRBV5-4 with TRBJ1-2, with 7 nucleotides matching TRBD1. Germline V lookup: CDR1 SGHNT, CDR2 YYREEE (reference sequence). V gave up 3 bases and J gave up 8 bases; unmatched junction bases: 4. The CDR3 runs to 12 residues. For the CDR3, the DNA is TGTGCCAGCAGCTCGACAGGGAACGGCTACACCTTC. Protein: CASSSTGNGYTF.

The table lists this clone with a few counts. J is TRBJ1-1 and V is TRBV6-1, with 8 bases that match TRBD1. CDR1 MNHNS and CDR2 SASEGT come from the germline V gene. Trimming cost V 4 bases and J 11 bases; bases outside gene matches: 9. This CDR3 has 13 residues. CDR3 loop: CASSGVRGRWAFF. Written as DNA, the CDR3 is TGTGCCAGCAGTGGAGTCAGGGGGCGTTGGGCTTTCTTT.

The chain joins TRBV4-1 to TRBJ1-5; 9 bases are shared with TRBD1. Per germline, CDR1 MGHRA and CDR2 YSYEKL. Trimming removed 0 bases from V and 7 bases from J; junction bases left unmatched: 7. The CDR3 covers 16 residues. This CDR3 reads CASSQDSGQGVQPQHF. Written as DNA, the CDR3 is TGCGCCAGCAGCCAAGATTCGGGACAGGGCGTGCAGCCCCAGCATTTT.

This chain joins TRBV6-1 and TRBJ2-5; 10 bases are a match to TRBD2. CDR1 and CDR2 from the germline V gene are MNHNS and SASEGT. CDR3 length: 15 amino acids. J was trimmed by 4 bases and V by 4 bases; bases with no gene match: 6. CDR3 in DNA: TGTGCCAGCAGTGTAGAAGCGGGGGGGGGAGAGACCCAGTACTTC. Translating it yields CASSVEAGGGETQYF.

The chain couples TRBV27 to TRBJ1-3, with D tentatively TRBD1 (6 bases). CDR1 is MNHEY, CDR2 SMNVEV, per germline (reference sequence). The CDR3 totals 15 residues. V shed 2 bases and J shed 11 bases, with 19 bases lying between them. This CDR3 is CASSLSAGGGGAIYF. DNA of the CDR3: TGTGCCAGCAGTTTAAGTGCGGGGGGCGGGGGAGCCATATATTTT.

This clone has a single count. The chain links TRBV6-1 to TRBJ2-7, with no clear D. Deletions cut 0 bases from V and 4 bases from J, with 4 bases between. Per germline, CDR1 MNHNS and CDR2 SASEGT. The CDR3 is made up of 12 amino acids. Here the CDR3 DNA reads TGTGCCAGCAGTGAAGCCAGATACGAGCAGTACTTC. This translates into CASSEARYEQYF.

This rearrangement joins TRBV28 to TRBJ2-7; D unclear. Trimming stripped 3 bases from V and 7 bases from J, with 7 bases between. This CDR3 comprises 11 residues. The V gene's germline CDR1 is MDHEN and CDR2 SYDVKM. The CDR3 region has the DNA TGTGCCAGCAGTTTCCGAGTAGAGCAGTACTTC. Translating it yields CASSFRVEQYF.

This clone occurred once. CDR3 amino acids: CASSATSSYYEQYF. The CDR3 DNA reads as TGTGCCAGCAGTGCCACTAGCAGTTATTACGAGCAGTACTTC. J is TRBJ2-7 and V is TRBV6-1; D is perhaps TRBD2 (6 bases). V lost 4 bases and J lost 4, with 14 bases in between. The CDR3 has 14 amino acids. The germline V gene has CDR1 MNHNS and CDR2 SASEGT.

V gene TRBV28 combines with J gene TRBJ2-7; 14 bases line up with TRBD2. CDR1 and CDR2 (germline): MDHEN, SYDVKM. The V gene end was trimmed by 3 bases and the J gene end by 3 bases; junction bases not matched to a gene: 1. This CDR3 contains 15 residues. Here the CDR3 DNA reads TGTGCCAGCAGTTTGGGACTAGCGGGAGTCTACGAGCAGTACTTC. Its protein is CASSLGLAGVYEQYF.

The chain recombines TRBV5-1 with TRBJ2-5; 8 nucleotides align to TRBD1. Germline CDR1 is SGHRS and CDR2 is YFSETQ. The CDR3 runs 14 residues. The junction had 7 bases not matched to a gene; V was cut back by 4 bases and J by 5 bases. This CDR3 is CASSTGQGAETQYF. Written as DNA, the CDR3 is TGCGCCAGCAGCACCGGACAGGGCGCGGAGACCCAGTACTTC. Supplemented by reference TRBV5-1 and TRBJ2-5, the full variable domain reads KAGVTQTPRYLIKTRGQQVTLSCSPISGHRSVSWYQQTPGQGLQFLFEYFSETQRNKGNFPGRFSGRQFSNSRSEMNVSTLELGDSALYLCASSTGQGAETQYFGPGTRLLVL.

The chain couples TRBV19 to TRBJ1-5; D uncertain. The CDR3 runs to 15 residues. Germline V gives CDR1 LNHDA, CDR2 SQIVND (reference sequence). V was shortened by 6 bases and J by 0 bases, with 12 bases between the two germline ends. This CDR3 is CASSRRGISNQPQHF. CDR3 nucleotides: TGTGCCAGTAGCCGGCGGGGTATTAGCAATCAGCCCCAGCATTTT.

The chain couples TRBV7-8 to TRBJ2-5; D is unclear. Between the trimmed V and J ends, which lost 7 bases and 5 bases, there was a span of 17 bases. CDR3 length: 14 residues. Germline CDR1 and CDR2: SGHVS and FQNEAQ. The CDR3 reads CASTMSPPGETQYF. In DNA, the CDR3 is TGTGCCAGCACCATGAGCCCCCCCGGGGAGACCCAGTACTTC.